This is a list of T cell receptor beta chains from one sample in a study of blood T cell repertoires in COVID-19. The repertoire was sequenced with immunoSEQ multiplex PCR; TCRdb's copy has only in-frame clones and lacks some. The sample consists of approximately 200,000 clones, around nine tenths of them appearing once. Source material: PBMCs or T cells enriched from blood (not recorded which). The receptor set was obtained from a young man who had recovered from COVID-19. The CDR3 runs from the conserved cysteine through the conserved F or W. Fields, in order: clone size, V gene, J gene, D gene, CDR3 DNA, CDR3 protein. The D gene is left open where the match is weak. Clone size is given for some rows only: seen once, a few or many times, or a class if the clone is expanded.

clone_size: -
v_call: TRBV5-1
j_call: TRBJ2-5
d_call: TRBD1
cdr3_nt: TGCGCCAGCAGCTTGGGCAGGGGGCAGGAGACCCAGTACTTC
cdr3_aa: CASSLGRGQETQYF

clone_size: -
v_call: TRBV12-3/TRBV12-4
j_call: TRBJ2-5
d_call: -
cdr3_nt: TGTGCCAGCAGCTCCGGACAGCTTGATTACTTC
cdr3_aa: CASSSGQLDYF

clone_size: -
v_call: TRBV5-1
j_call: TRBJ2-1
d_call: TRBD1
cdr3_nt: TGCGCCAGCAGCTTCGGGACAGACAGCTCCTACAATGAGCAGTTCTTC
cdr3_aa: CASSFGTDSSYNEQFF

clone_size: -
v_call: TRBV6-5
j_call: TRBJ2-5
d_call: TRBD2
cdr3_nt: TGTGCCAGCAGTTTAGCGGGAGCATTGCCAGAGACCCAGTACTTC
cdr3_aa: CASSLAGALPETQYF

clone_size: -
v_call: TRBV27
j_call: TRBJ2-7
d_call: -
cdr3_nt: TGTGCCAGCAGTTTTTCGGCGGGGAAAACCTACGAGCAGTACTTC
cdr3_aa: CASSFSAGKTYEQYF

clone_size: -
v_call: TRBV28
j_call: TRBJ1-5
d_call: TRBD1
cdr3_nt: TGTGCCAGCAGTTCTCGACAGGGGGGAAGCAATCAGCCCCAGCATTTT
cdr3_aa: CASSSRQGGSNQPQHF

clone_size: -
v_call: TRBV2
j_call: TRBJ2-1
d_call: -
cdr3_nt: TGTGCCAGCGCGGTTTCCCATGAGCAGTTCTTC
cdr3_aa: CASAVSHEQFF

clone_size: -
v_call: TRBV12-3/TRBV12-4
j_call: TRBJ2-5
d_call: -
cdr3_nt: TGTGCCAGCAGTCGGACTGACTCGGAGACCCAGTACTTC
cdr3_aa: CASSRTDSETQYF

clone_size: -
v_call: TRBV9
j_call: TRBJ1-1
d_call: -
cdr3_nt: TGTGCCAGCAGCCCCCAGGTTGGGCAAAACACTGAAGCTTTCTTT
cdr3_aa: CASSPQVGQNTEAFF

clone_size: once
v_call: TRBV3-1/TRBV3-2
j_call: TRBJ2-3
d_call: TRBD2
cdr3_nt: TGTGGGACTAGCGGGGGGTTAGATACGCAGTATTTT
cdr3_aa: CGTSGGLDTQYF

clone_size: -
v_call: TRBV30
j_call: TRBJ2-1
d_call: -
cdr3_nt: TGTGCCTGGAGTGGAGGGGGAACATACAATGAGCAGTTCTTC
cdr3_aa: CAWSGGGTYNEQFF

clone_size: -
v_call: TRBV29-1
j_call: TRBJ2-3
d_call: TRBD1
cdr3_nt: TGCAGCGTCCGACAGGGGTTGCTAGGCACAGATACGCAGTATTTT
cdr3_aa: CSVRQGLLGTDTQYF

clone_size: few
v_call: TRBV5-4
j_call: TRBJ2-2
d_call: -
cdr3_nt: TGTGCCAGCAGCTGGCAGGGCACCGGGGAGCTGTTTTTT
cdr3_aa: CASSWQGTGELFF

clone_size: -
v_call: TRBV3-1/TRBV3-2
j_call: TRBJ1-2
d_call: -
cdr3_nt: TGTGCCAGCAGCCATCGGGGAGACGGCTACACCTTC
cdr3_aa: CASSHRGDGYTF

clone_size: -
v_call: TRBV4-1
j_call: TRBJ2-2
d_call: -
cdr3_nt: TGCGCCAGCAGCCGGGCCCCCGGGGGGCGGGGCACCGGGGAGCTGTTTTTT
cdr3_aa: CASSRAPGGRGTGELFF